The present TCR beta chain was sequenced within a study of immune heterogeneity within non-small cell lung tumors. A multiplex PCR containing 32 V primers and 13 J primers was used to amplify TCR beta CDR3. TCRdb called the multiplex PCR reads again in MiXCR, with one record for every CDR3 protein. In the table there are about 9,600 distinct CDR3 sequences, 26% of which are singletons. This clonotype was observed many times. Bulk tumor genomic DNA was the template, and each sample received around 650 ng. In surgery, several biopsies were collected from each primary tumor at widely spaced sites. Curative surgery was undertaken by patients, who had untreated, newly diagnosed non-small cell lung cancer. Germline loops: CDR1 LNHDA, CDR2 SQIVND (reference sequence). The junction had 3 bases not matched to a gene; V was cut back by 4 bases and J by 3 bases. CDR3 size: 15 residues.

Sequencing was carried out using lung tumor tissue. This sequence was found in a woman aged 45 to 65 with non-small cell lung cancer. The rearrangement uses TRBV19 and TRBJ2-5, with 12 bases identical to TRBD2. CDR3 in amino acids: CASSTSGRAEETQYF. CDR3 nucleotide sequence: TGTGCCAGTAGTACTAGCGGGAGGGCCGAAGAGACCCAGTACTTC.